A single sample is the source of the 4 T cell receptor beta chains below, sequenced in a study of cytomegalovirus exposure and HLA in healthy donors. Generated by immunoSEQ multiplex PCR, the TCRdb table keeps only in-frame clones and is missing some. The profile shows about 220,000 clones, under 95% of them singletons. The specimen was PBMCs. These receptors came from a young woman in good health and CMV-seronegative.

V is TRBV5-1 and J is TRBJ2-7; D remains unclear. V lost 5 bases and J lost 4, with 10 bases in between. The CDR3 is 12 amino acids. Looked up from germline, CDR1 is SGHRS and CDR2 is YFSETQ. CDR3 DNA: TGCGCCAGCAGTCTTAACTCTTACGAGCAGTACTTC. Its protein is CASSLNSYEQYF.

The V call is TRBV6-5, the J call TRBJ2-7; the match to TRBD1 covers 7 bases. V lost 6 bases, J lost 3 bases, and 8 bases stayed unmatched. The CDR3 runs to 14 residues. Germline CDR1 MNHEY, CDR2 SVGAGI. The CDR3: CASSRDRNFYEQYF. CDR3 in DNA: TGTGCCAGCAGCCGGGACAGAAATTTCTACGAGCAGTACTTC.

The genes are TRBV5-6 and TRBJ2-7; 11 bases align to TRBD2. The J segment lost 4 bases and the V segment lost 4 bases, leaving 4 bases of the junction unmatched. The CDR3 runs to 14 residues. Germline V lookup: CDR1 SGHDT, CDR2 YYEEEE. CDR3 sequence: CASSPGLAVYEQYF. CDR3 nucleotides: TGTGCCAGCAGCCCGGGACTAGCGGTTTACGAGCAGTACTTC.

The rearrangement joins TRBV28 to TRBJ2-7, with 9 bases identical to TRBD2. The germline CDR1 and CDR2 sequences are MDHEN and SYDVKM. The CDR3 has 19 residues. V shed 3 bases and J 2 bases; nucleotides not matched to a gene: 17. The CDR3 sequence: CASSFVLAGVSIQPYEQYF. DNA of the CDR3: TGTGCCAGCAGTTTTGTATTAGCGGGAGTATCTATCCAACCCTACGAGCAGTACTTC.